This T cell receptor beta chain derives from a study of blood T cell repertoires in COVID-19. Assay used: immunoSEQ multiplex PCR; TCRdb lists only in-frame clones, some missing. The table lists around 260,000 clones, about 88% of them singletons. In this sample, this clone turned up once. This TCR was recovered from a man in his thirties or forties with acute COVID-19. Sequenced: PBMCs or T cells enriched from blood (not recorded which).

CDR3 sequence (DNA): TGTGCCAGTAGTATACCTAGCGGGCTCTCCTACAATGAGCAGTTCTTC. Protein product: CASSIPSGLSYNEQFF. The V call is TRBV19, the J call TRBJ2-1, with 8 nucleotides matching TRBD2. V trimming: 2 bases; J trimming: 0 bases; junction bases outside the gene matches: 3. The CDR3 sequence is 16 residues long. Germline V gives CDR1 LNHDA, CDR2 SQIVND (reference sequence).